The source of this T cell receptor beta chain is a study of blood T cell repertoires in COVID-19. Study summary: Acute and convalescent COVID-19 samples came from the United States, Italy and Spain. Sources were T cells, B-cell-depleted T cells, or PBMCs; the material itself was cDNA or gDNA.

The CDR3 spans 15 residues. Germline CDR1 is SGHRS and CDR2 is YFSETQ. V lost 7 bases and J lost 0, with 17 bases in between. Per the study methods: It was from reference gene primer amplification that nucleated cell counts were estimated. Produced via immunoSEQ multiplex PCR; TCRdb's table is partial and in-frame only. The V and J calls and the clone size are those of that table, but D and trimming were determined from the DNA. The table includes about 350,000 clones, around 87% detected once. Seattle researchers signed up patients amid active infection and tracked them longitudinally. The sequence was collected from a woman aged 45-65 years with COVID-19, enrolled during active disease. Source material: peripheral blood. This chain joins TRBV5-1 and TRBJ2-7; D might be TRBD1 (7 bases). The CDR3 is CASGTSGGSSYEQYF. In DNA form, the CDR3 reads TGCGCCAGCGGTACATCAGGGGGGAGCTCCTACGAGCAGTACTTC.